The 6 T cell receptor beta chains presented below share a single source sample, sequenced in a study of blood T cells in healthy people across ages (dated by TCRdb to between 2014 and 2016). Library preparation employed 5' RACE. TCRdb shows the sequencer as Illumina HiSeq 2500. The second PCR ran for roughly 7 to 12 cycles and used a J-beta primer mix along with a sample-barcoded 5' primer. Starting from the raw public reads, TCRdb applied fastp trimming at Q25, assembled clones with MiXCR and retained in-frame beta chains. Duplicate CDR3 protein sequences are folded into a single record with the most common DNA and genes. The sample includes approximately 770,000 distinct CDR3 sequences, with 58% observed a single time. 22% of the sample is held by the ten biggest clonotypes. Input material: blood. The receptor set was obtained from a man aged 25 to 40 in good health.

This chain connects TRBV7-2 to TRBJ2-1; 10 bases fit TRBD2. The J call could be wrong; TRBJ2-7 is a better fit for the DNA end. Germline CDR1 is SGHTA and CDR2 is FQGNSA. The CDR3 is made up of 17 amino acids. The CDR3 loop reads CASSLSTSGVSYNEQYF. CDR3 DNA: TGTGCCAGCAGCCTATCCACTAGCGGGGTCTCCTACAATGAGCAGTACTTC.

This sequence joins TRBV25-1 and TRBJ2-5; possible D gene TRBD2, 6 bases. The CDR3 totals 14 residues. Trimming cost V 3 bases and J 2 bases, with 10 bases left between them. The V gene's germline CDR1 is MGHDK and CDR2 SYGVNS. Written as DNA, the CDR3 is TGTGCCAGCAGTGAGGGGGGTACTCAAGAGACCCAGTACTTC. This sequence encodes CASSEGGTQETQYF.

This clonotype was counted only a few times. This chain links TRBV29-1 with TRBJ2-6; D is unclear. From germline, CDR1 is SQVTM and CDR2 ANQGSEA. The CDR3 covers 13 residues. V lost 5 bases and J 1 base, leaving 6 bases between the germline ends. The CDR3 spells CSVRLSGANVLTF. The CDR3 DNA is TGCAGCGTTCGTTTATCTGGGGCCAACGTCCTGACTTTC.

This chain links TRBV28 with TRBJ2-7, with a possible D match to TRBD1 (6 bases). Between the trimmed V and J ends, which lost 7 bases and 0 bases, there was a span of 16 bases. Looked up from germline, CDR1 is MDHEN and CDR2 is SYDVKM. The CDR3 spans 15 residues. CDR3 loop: CASNPTGLSSYEQYF. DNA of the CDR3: TGTGCCAGCAATCCTACAGGGTTAAGCTCCTACGAGCAGTACTTC. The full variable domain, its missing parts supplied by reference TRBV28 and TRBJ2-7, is DVKVTQSSRYLVKRTGEKVFLECVQDMDHENMFWYRQDPGLGLRLIYFSYDVKMKEKGDIPEGYSVSREKKERFSLILESASTNQTSMYLCASNPTGLSSYEQYFGPGTRLTVT.

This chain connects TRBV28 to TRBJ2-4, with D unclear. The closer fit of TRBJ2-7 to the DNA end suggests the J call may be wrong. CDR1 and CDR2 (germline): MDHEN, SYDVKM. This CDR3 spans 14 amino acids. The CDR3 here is CASKGTASAYEQYF. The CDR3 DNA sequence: TGTGCCAGCAAGGGCACAGCCTCGGCCTACGAGCAGTACTTC.

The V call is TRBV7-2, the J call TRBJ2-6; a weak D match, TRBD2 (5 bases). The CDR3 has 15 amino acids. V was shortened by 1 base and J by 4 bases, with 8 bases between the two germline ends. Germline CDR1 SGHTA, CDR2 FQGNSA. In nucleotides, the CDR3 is TGTGCCAGCAGCTTAGGTAGGGAGGGGGCCAACGTCCTGACTTTC. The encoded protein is CASSLGREGANVLTF. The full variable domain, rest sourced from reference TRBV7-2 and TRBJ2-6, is GAGVSQSPSNKVTEKGKDVELRCDPISGHTALYWYRQSLGQGLEFLIYFQGNSAPDKSGLPSDRFSAERTGGSVSTLTIQRTQQEDSAVYLCASSLGREGANVLTFGAGSRLTVL.